Listed below are T cell receptor beta chains from one sample, sequenced in a study of blood T cell repertoires in COVID-19. Data came from immunoSEQ multiplex PCR; TCRdb stores just in-frame clones and leaves some out. Found here are approximately 50,000 clones, around 90% of them singletons; the top ten hold around 6%. The sample was peripheral blood. The origin of the receptors is a man aged 45-65 years with active COVID-19. The CDR3 runs from the conserved cysteine through the conserved F or W. D genes are given only for firm matches. The listing skips clone size in some rows; elsewhere it reads once, few, many or a size class.

cdr3_length	d_call	v_call	j_call	clone_size	cdr3_nt	cdr3_aa
15	.	TRBV2	TRBJ1-5	few	TGTGCCAGCAGTGGGCGGCGGCCCCTCAATCAGCCCCAGCATTTT	CASSGRRPLNQPQHF
14	.	TRBV18	TRBJ1-1	.	TGTGCCAGCTCACCTTCTAAGATAAGCACTGAAGCTTTCTTT	CASSPSKISTEAFF
16	.	TRBV19	TRBJ2-5	.	TGTGCCAGTAGTATAGATCGGGGTATCGGCCAGAAGACCCAGTACTTC	CASSIDRGIGQKTQYF
15	.	TRBV6-6	TRBJ2-7	few	TGTGCCAGCAGAGTGACAGGTAATTCGTCCTACGAGCAGTACTTC	CASRVTGNSSYEQYF
14	TRBD1	TRBV6-5	TRBJ1-1	.	TGTGCCAGCAGTTATCGGACAGGGCTTTTTGAAGCTTTCTTT	CASSYRTGLFEAFF
11	.	TRBV5-6	TRBJ2-5	.	TGTGCCAGCAGCTTCGAAGAGACCCAGTACTTC	CASSFEETQYF
14	.	TRBV3-1/TRBV3-2	TRBJ2-5	few	TGTGCCAGCAACCCAGTGGGGGCCCAAGAGACCCAGTACTTC	CASNPVGAQETQYF
18	.	TRBV21-1	TRBJ1-1	once	TGTGCCAGCAGCAAAGAATTGGGGGACAGGGCCATGAACACTGAAGCTTTCTTT	CASSKELGDRAMNTEAFF
12	.	TRBV27	TRBJ2-7	.	TGTGCCAGGAAGGTGACAGCCTACGAGCAGTACTTC	CARKVTAYEQYF
14	.	TRBV6-2/TRBV6-3	TRBJ2-7	.	TGTGCCAGCAGTTACTTTCAGGACTCCTACGAGCAGTACTTC	CASSYFQDSYEQYF
15	TRBD2	TRBV7-2	TRBJ2-5	.	TGTGCCAGCAGCTTATCGGGGGGGCGTGGGGAGACCCAGTACTTC	CASSLSGGRGETQYF
15	TRBD2	TRBV5-4	TRBJ2-5	.	TGTGCCAGCAGCTCGGGCGGGAGCAGATTGGAGACCCAGTACTTC	CASSSGGSRLETQYF
12	.	TRBV6-5	TRBJ2-1	.	TGTGCCAGCCACACCTCGGCGGGGGAGCAGTTCTTC	CASHTSAGEQFF
18	.	TRBV27	TRBJ2-7	.	TGTGCCAGCAGTCCGAGGGGGAAGGGCCTAATATCTCTCGACGAGCAGTACTTC	CASSPRGKGLISLDEQYF
14	.	TRBV28	TRBJ1-5	.	TGTGCCAGCAGTTTAACCAGGTTTGATCAGCCCCAGCATTTT	CASSLTRFDQPQHF
13	.	TRBV9	TRBJ2-1	.	TGTGCCAGCAGCGCCCAGACTAGTAGTGAGCAGTTCTTC	CASSAQTSSEQFF
14	TRBD1	TRBV5-1	TRBJ2-1	.	TGCGCCAGCAGCTTTCGGGACAGTAACAATGAGCAGTTCTTC	CASSFRDSNNEQFF
16	TRBD1	TRBV6-2/TRBV6-3	TRBJ2-1	.	TGTGCCAGCAGCCGGGACGGGACAGGGCTACTCAATGAGCAGTTCTTC	CASSRDGTGLLNEQFF
15	TRBD1	TRBV28	TRBJ1-5	.	TGTGCCAGCAGAAGACCGGGACAGAGCAATCAGCCCCAGCATTTT	CASRRPGQSNQPQHF
15	.	TRBV7-2	TRBJ1-3	.	TGTGCCAGCAGCTCGTTCTCGGGGTCTGGAAACACCATATATTTT	CASSSFSGSGNTIYF
15	.	TRBV5-4	TRBJ1-6	few	TGTGCCAGCAGCTTGGGACAGGCGGATAATTCACCCCTCCACTTT	CASSLGQADNSPLHF
14	.	TRBV7-9	TRBJ2-3	.	TGTGCCAGCAGCTTAAGCGTTCGCACAGATACGCAGTATTTT	CASSLSVRTDTQYF
13	TRBD2	TRBV2	TRBJ2-1	.	TGTGCCAGCAGCCTTAAGCGGGAGAATGAGCAGTTCTTC	CASSLKRENEQFF
16	.	TRBV24-1	TRBJ1-4	.	TGTGCCACCAGTGATCCTGTGGCCGGGGCTAATGAAAAACTGTTTTTT	CATSDPVAGANEKLFF
14	.	TRBV2	TRBJ2-2	.	TGTGCCAAACAGGGTCCCCATAACACCGGGGAGCTGTTTTTT	CAKQGPHNTGELFF
17	TRBD2	TRBV5-6	TRBJ2-7	.	TGTGCCAGCAGCCTTCCTCTGGTAGCGGGGGGGCTCTACGAGCAGTACTTC	CASSLPLVAGGLYEQYF
14	.	TRBV18	TRBJ2-3	.	TGTGCCAGCTCACCGCGAGAAGGGAGAGATACGCAGTATTTT	CASSPREGRDTQYF
18	TRBD2	TRBV5-6	TRBJ2-1	few	TGTGCCAGCAGCTTGGCCTGGGGAAGGACTAGCGTCTACAATGAGCAGTTCTTC	CASSLAWGRTSVYNEQFF
13	.	TRBV3-1/TRBV3-2	TRBJ2-3	.	TGTGCCAGCAGCCAACTAGCGTCAAATACGCAGTATTTT	CASSQLASNTQYF
15	.	TRBV5-1	TRBJ1-5	.	TGCGCCAGCAGACCGGTATCCAATAGCAATCAGCCCCAGCATTTT	CASRPVSNSNQPQHF
16	TRBD1	TRBV11-2	TRBJ1-2	.	TGTGCCAGCAGCTTATTAGGGGGACAGGGTGGCTATGGCTACACCTTC	CASSLLGGQGGYGYTF
12	.	TRBV28	TRBJ2-7	.	TGTGCCAGCAGCCCCAGGGGTTACGAGCAGTACTTC	CASSPRGYEQYF
15	.	TRBV15	TRBJ2-5	.	TGTGCCACCAGCAGAGATCAGGGTTCCTTTGAGACCCAGTACTTC	CATSRDQGSFETQYF
14	.	TRBV6-5	TRBJ1-1	.	TGTGCCAGCAGTTACTCTTCGGGTAGGACTGAAGCTTTCTTT	CASSYSSGRTEAFF
13	.	TRBV2	TRBJ2-5	.	TGTGCCAGCAGTGTGTTCAGGGCGGAGACCCAGTACTTC	CASSVFRAETQYF
12	.	TRBV11-2	TRBJ2-5	.	TGTGCCAGCAGCCAGCGCGAGGAGACCCAGTACTTC	CASSQREETQYF
13	.	TRBV27	TRBJ2-1	once	TGTGCCAGCTCCTGGGGGGTGGGCTATGAGCAGTTCTTC	CASSWGVGYEQFF
13	.	TRBV30	TRBJ2-1	.	TGTGCCTGGAGTAGTGGCAGGTCAAATGAGCAGTTCTTC	CAWSSGRSNEQFF
11	.	TRBV29-1	TRBJ2-1	.	TGCAGCGGGGGGGCCTTTTATGAGCAGTTCTTC	CSGGAFYEQFF
15	TRBD1	TRBV5-1	TRBJ2-2	.	TGCGCCAGCAGCACCGGACAGGGGAACACCGGGGAGCTGTTTTTT	CASSTGQGNTGELFF
16	TRBD2	TRBV7-7	TRBJ2-2	.	TGTGCCAGCAGCCTGACTAGCGGGGGTGACACCGGGGAGCTGTTTTTT	CASSLTSGGDTGELFF
14	.	TRBV7-9	TRBJ1-1	few	TGTGCCAGCAGCTTATCAGGGTATGGCACTGAAGCTTTCTTT	CASSLSGYGTEAFF
15	.	TRBV3-1/TRBV3-2	TRBJ1-2	few	TGTGCCAGCAGCCAAGATCAGGGGCCCGCTAATGGCTACACCTTC	CASSQDQGPANGYTF
15	.	TRBV5-4	TRBJ1-2	.	TGTGCCAGCAGCCTAAGTAAGGGGCGAAGCTATGGCTACACCTTC	CASSLSKGRSYGYTF
14	TRBD2	TRBV5-4	TRBJ2-6	.	TGTGCCAGCAGTCGGGGGGACGGGGCCAACGTCCTGACTTTC	CASSRGDGANVLTF
15	TRBD2	TRBV6-5	TRBJ2-7	once	TGTGCCAGCAGTCCATCCGCGGGGGGGCTGGGGGAGCAGTACTTC	CASSPSAGGLGEQYF
15	TRBD2	TRBV5-4	TRBJ2-1	.	TGTGCCAGCAGCTTGGAACTAGCGGGAGGGAGTGAGCAGTTCTTC	CASSLELAGGSEQFF
15	TRBD1	TRBV27	TRBJ1-2	.	TGTGCCAGCAGTTCGTGGACAGGGGGGTACTATGGCTACACCTTC	CASSSWTGGYYGYTF
15	TRBD2	TRBV4-1	TRBJ2-1	.	TGCGCCAGCAGCCTCTCCCGGGGGGGACCGAATGAGCAGTTCTTC	CASSLSRGGPNEQFF
12	.	TRBV30	TRBJ2-2	.	TGTGCCTGGAGTGTACGGAGCGGGGAGCTGTTTTTT	CAWSVRSGELFF
14	.	TRBV2	TRBJ2-5	.	TGTGCCAGCAGGGGGACGGGAGAGCAAGAGACCCAGTACTTC	CASRGTGEQETQYF
16	.	TRBV4-2	TRBJ2-7	.	TGTGCCAGCAGACTACAGGGAGGGGAGGGCCCCTACGAGCAGTACTTC	CASRLQGGEGPYEQYF
14	.	TRBV7-2	TRBJ2-7	.	TGTGCCAGCAGCTTAGCGCCTTACACCTACGAGCAGTACTTC	CASSLAPYTYEQYF
14	.	TRBV28	TRBJ2-7	few	TGTGCCAGCAGTAGTCCCCTCTCGGGACTCGGGGAGTACTTC	CASSSPLSGLGEYF
16	TRBD2	TRBV6-1	TRBJ2-5	.	TGTGCCAGCAGTGCAGGGGCGGGGGGGCCCCAAGAGACCCAGTACTTC	CASSAGAGGPQETQYF
17	.	TRBV18	TRBJ1-4	.	TGTGCCAGCTCCCCGATTAACCCGGGGGCAACTAATGAAAAACTGTTTTTT	CASSPINPGATNEKLFF